These 3 T cell receptor beta chains were sequenced from one sample in a study of identifying expanded T cells in peripheral blood. Measured with immunoSEQ multiplex PCR; TCRdb has only the in-frame clones, and not every one. Of around 66,000 clones in the sample, 70% to 90% were seen once. What was sequenced was blood. The receptor source for this set is a person between 18 and 69 years old in good health.

This chain links TRBV20-1 with TRBJ2-6, with TRBD1 as a possible D gene (6 bases). This CDR3 comprises 11 residues. The germline gives CDR1 DFQATT, CDR2 SNEGSKA (reference sequence). Trimming shortened V by 6 bases and J by 13 bases, and 13 bases separated the two germline ends. The CDR3 sequence is CSANEGGVLTF. As DNA, the CDR3 is TGCAGTGCGAACGAAGGGGGAGTCCTGACTTTC.

The gene calls are TRBV10-1 and TRBJ1-1; D not certain. The germline V and J ends were trimmed by 2 bases and 3 bases, with 4 bases remaining between them. The germline V gene encodes CDR1 WNHNN and CDR2 SYGVQD (reference sequence). This CDR3 is built from 12 residues. CDR3 coding DNA: TGCGCCAGCAGTGAGGGCGACACTGAAGCTTTCTTT. The encoded protein is CASSEGDTEAFF.

V gene TRBV2 combines with J gene TRBJ1-4; possible D gene TRBD1, 5 bases. This CDR3 comprises 15 residues. V lost 4 bases and J 10 bases, leaving 19 bases between the germline ends. Per germline, CDR1 SNHLY and CDR2 FYNNEI. CDR3 loop: CASSAGRGQTGKLFF. In nucleotides, the CDR3 is TGTGCCAGCAGTGCCGGACGGGGCCAAACGGGAAAACTGTTTTTT.